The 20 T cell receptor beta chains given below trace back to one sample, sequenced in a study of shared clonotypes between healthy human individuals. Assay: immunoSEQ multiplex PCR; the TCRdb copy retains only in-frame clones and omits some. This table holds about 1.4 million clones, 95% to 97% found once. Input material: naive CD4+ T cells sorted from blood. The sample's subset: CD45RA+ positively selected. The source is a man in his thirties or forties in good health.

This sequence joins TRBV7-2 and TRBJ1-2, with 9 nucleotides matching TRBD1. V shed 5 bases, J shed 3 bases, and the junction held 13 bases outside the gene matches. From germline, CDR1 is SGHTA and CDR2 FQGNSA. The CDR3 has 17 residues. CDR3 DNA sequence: TGTGCCAGCAGCCCCCGAGGGCTAGGGGACAGGGACTATGGCTACACCTTC. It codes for CASSPRGLGDRDYGYTF.

The DNA for the CDR3 is TGCAGCGGTATCGTACCCGGGTGGCAAGAGACCCAGTACTTC. Residues: CSGIVPGWQETQYF. The chain joins TRBV29-1 to TRBJ2-5; D ambiguous. The CDR3 spans 14 residues. CDR1 and CDR2 from the germline V gene are SQVTM and ANQGSEA. V was cut by 7 bases and J by 2 bases, with 17 bases left in between.

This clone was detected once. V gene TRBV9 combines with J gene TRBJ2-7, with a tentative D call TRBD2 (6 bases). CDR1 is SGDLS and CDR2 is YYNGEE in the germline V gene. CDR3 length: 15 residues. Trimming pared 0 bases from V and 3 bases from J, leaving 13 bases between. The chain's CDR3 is CASSVGASASYEQYF. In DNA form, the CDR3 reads TGTGCCAGCAGCGTAGGCGCTAGCGCAAGCTACGAGCAGTACTTC.

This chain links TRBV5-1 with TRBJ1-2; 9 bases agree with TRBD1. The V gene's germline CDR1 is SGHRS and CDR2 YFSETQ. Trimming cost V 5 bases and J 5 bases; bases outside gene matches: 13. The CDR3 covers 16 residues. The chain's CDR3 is CASRGNIGQGKYGYTF. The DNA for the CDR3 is TGCGCCAGCAGAGGAAACATCGGACAGGGGAAGTATGGCTACACCTTC.

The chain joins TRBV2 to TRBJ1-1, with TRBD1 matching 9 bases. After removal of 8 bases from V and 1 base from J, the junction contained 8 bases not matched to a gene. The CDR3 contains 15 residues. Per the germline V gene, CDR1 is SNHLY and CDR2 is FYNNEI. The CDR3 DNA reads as TGTGCCAGCCGTTTGGACAGGGGTCCGAACACTGAAGCTTTCTTT. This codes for CASRLDRGPNTEAFF.

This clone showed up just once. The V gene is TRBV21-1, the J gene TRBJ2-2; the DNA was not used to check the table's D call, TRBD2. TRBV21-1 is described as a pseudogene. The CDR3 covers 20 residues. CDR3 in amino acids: CASTELLAGVGAGDTGELFF. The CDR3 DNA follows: TGTGCCAGCACCGAGCTCCTAGCGGGAGTAGGCGCCGGGGACACCGGGGAGCTGTTTTTT.

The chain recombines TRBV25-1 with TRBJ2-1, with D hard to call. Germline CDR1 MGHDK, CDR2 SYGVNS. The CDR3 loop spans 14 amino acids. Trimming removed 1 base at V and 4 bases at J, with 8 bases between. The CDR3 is CASSEWVGYNEQFF. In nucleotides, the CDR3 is TGTGCCAGCAGTGAATGGGTGGGATACAATGAGCAGTTCTTC.

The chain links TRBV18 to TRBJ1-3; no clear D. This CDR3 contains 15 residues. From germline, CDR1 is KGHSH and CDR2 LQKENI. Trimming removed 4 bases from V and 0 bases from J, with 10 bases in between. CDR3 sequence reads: CASSQSGNSGNTIYF. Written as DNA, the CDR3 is TGTGCCAGCTCACAATCCGGGAACTCTGGAAACACCATATATTTT.

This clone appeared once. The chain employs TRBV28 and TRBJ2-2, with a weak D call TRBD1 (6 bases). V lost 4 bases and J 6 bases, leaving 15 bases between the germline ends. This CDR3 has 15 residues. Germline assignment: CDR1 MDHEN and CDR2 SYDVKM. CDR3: CASSSGDRLSGELFF. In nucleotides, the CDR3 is TGTGCCAGCAGTTCCGGAGACAGGTTGTCCGGGGAGCTGTTTTTT.

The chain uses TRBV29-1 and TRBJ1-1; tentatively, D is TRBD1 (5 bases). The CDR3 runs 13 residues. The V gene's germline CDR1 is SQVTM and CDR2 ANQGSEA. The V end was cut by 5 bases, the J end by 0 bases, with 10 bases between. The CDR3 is CSVLGHLNTEAFF. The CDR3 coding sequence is TGCAGCGTTTTAGGACACCTGAACACTGAAGCTTTCTTT.

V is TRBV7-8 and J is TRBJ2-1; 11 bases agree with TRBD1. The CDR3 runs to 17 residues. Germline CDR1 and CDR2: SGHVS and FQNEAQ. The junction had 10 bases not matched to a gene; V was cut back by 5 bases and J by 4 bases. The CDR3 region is CASSRGVGQGAYNEQFF. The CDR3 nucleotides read TGTGCCAGCAGCCGAGGGGTCGGACAGGGGGCTTACAATGAGCAGTTCTTC. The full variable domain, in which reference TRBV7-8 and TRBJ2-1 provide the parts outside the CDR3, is GAGVSQSPRYKVAKRGQDVALRCDPISGHVSLFWYQQALGQGPEFLTYFQNEAQLDKSGLPSDRFFAERPEGSVSTLKIQRTQQEDSAVYLCASSRGVGQGAYNEQFFGPGTRLTVL.

This CDR3 is CATQRDIEQFF. The DNA of the CDR3 is TGTGCCACCCAACGGGATATTGAGCAGTTCTTC. The rearrangement joins TRBV27 to TRBJ2-1; D might be TRBD2 (5 bases). Germline V gene sequence: CDR1 MNHEY, CDR2 SMNVEV (reference sequence). The CDR3 extends over 11 amino acids. The V gene lost 10 bases and the J gene lost 9 bases, with 13 bases spanning the gap.

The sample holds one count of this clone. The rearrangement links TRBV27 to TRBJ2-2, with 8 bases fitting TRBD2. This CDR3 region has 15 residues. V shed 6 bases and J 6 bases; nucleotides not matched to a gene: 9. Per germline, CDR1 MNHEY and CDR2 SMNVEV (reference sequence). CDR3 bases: TGTGCCAGCAGGGTAGCGGGAAGAGTACCCGGGGAGCTGTTTTTT. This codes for CASRVAGRVPGELFF.

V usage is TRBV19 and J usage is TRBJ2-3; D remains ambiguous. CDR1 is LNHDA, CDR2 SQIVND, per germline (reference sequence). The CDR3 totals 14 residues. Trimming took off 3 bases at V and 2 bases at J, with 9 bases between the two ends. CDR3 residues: CASSIDGFTDTQYF. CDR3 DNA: TGTGCCAGTAGTATCGATGGTTTCACAGATACGCAGTATTTT.

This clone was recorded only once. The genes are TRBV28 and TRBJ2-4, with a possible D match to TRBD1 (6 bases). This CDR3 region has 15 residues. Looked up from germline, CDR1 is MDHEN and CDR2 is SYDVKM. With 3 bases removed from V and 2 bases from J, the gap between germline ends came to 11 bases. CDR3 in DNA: TGTGCCAGCAGTTTTATGCAGGGGTCCAAAAACATTCAGTACTTC. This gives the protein CASSFMQGSKNIQYF. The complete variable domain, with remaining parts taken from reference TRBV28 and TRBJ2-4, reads DVKVTQSSRYLVKRTGEKVFLECVQDMDHENMFWYRQDPGLGLRLIYFSYDVKMKEKGDIPEGYSVSREKKERFSLILESASTNQTSMYLCASSFMQGSKNIQYFGAGTRLSVL.

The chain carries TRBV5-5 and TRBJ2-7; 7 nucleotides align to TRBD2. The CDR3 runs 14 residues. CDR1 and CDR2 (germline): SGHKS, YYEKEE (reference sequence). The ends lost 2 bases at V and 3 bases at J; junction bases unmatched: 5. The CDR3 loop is CASSFSGGVYEQYF. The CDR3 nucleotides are TGTGCCAGCAGCTTCTCTGGGGGGGTCTACGAGCAGTACTTC.

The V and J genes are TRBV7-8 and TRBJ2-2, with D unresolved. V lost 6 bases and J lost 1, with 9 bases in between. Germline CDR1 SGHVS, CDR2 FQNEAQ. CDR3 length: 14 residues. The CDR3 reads CASRRLWNTGELFF. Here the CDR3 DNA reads TGTGCCAGCAGGCGGTTGTGGAACACCGGGGAGCTGTTTTTT.

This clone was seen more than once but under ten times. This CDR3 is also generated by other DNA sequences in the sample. CDR3 protein: CAWSVLYEQYF. The CDR3, as DNA: TGTGCCTGGAGTGTCCTCTACGAGCAGTACTTC. The chain employs TRBV30 and TRBJ2-7; unclear D gene. Per the germline V gene, CDR1 is GTSNPN and CDR2 is SVGIG (reference sequence). The ends were cut back, 0 bases at V and 3 bases at J, with 3 bases in the middle. The CDR3 totals 11 residues.

As DNA, the CDR3 is TGTGCCAGAAGCTGCCGACAGCACCTCTATGGCTACACCTTC. It yields the protein CARSCRQHLYGYTF. V is TRBV5-3 and J is TRBJ1-2; possible D gene TRBD1, 5 bases. TRBV5-3 is annotated as an ORF whose role is uncertain. Deletions cut 3 bases from V and 4 bases from J, with 13 bases between. The CDR3 is 14 residues long.

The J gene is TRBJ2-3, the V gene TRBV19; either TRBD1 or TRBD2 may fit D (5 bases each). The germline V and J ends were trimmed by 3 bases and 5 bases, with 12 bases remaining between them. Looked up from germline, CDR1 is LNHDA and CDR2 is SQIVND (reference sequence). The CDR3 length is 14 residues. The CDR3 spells CASSMRFGGDTQYF. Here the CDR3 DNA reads TGTGCCAGTAGTATGAGGTTTGGGGGAGATACGCAGTATTTT.